This TCR beta chain stems from a study of cytomegalovirus exposure and HLA in healthy donors. Between the trimmed V and J ends, which lost 4 bases and 4 bases, there was a span of 16 bases. Per germline, CDR1 SGHRS and CDR2 YFSETQ. CDR3 size: 15 residues. The PCR used 60 Vbeta and 13 Jbeta primers. Profiled with immunoSEQ multiplex PCR; TCRdb holds only in-frame clones, not every one. Found here are roughly 100,000 clones, roughly 80% of them singletons; the top ten hold approximately 7.2%. Sequencing was performed on PBMCs. The chain uses TRBV5-1 and TRBJ2-3; a weak D match, TRBD2 (5 bases). The receptor comes from a man younger than 40 in good health and CMV-seropositive. In DNA, the CDR3 is TGCGCCAGCAGCCTCTCCGGGAATGGCGCAGATACGCAGTATTTT. It yields the protein CASSLSGNGADTQYF.